Sequencing of this T cell receptor (beta chain) was carried out in a study of cytomegalovirus exposure and HLA in healthy donors. Study-level background: Earlier, fewer than 140 million unique TCR beta sequences were recovered from 200 million or so T cells by an analysis. Study-wide results and limits: Some V segments could not be told apart, so they were left out, TRBV6-2 and TRBV6-3 among them. One variant, a missense change in DCLRE1C, was linked in a later analysis to TCR beta V- and J-gene trimming. There were reportedly fewer N-insertions in an Asian-associated ancestry cluster than the roughly 670-donor mean, in a later analysis.

The CDR3 has 17 amino acids. J gave up 3 bases and V 0 bases, and 6 bases lay outside the gene matches. Germline lookup yields CDR1 LGHNA and CDR2 YNFKEQ. The PCR contained 60 Vbeta and 13 Jbeta primers. Some clones are missing from TCRdb's copy, which holds only in-frame ones; the method was immunoSEQ multiplex PCR. The top ten clones hold roughly 2% of a sample with roughly 180,000 clones, roughly 77% of them seen once. To note about this clone: The antigen remains unidentified.

The receptor comes from a woman aged 25 to 39 in good health and CMV-seronegative. The specimen sequenced was PBMCs. This rearrangement joins TRBV4-2 to TRBJ2-3; 10 bases fit TRBD2. The CDR3, as DNA: TGTGCCAGCAGCCAAGACCCTAGCGGGGGCGGGACAGATACGCAGTATTTT. It codes for CASSQDPSGGGTDTQYF.